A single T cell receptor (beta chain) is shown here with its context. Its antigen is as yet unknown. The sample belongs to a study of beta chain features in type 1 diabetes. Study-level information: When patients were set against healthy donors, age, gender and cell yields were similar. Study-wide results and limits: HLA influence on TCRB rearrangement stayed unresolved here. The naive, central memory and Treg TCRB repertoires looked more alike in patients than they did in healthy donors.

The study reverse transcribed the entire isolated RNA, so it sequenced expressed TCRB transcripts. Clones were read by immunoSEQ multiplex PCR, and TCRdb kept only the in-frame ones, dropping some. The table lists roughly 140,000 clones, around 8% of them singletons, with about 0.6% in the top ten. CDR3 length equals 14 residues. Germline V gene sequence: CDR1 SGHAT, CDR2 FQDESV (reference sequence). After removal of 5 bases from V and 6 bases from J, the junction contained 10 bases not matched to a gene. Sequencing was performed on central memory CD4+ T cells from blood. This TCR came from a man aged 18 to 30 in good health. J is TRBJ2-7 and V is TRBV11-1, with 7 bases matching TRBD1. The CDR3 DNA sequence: TGTGCCAGCAGCCCGAGACAGGGCCCCCGCGAGCAGTACTTC. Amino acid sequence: CASSPRQGPREQYF.